This T cell receptor (beta chain) emerged from a study of memory CD4+ T cells and cytomegalovirus serostatus. Study-wide findings and caveats: Of roughly 180 reported CMV TCRbeta sequences, 67 were found in memory CD4+ repertoires. Suggested: most of the CMV-linked TCR signature lies in CD4+ memory cells.

On this clone: Its antigen is unidentified.

Single viable CD3+CD4+CD8-CD45RO+ cells were sorted as the memory CD4+ T cells. CMV serostatus came from serum IgG against pp150, pp28, p38, p52. TCRdb's copy holds only in-frame clones and misses some; the assay was immunoSEQ multiplex PCR. The table lists approximately 41,000 clones, 76% of them singletons. The CDR3 spans 14 residues. V was pared by 1 base and J by 5 bases, with 4 bases of the junction left unmatched. CDR1 and CDR2 (germline): SGHTA, FQGNSA. The rearrangement joins TRBV7-2 to TRBJ2-5, with TRBD2 matching over 7 bases. Input material: memory CD4+ T cells from blood. The receptor was isolated from an adult in good health and CMV-seronegative. The CDR3 spells CASSLGGTKETQYF. The CDR3, as DNA: TGTGCCAGCAGCTTAGGGGGGACTAAGGAGACCCAGTACTTC.